This TCR beta chain was observed in a study of cytomegalovirus exposure and HLA in healthy donors. Produced via immunoSEQ multiplex PCR; TCRdb's table is partial and in-frame only. This sample has approximately 110,000 clones, with about 88% found just once. The specimen was PBMCs. The receptor comes from a woman between 18 and 30 years old in good health and CMV-seropositive.

The CDR3 DNA sequence: TGTGCCTCCCGGGGGTCTGGAAACACCATATATTTT. This encodes CASRGSGNTIYF. The V call is TRBV5-6, the J call TRBJ1-3; tentative D call: TRBD1 (5 bases). Germline values: CDR1 SGHDT, CDR2 YYEEEE. The CDR3 has 12 residues. V was trimmed by 10 bases and J by 1 base, leaving 9 bases between them.